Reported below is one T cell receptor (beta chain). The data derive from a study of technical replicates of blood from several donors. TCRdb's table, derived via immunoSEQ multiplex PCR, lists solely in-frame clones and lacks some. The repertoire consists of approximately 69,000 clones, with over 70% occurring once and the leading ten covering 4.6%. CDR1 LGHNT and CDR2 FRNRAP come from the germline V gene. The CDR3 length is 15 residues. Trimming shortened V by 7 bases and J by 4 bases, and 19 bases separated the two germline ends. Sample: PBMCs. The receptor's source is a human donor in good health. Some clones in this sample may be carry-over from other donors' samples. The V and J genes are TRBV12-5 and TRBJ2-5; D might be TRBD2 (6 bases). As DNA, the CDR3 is TGTGCTAGTGCCCCCCTTACGGGAGCGATAGAGACCCAGTACTTC. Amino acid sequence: CASAPLTGAIETQYF.